This is a list of T cell receptor beta chains from one sample in a study of circulating and synovial CD4+ cells in juvenile arthritis. The table came from immunoSEQ multiplex PCR; TCRdb's copy has only in-frame clones and leaves some out. This table holds around 31,000 clones, 95% to 96% found once. The sample consisted of CD4+ T cells from blood. The receptors shown here come from a human donor with juvenile idiopathic arthritis. Both conserved end residues are part of each CDR3. Fields, in order: V gene, J gene, clone size, D gene, CDR3 protein, CDR3 DNA. A D gene is named only where the DNA matches it firmly. Clone size is given for some rows only: seen once, a few or many times, or a class if the clone is expanded.

v_call: TRBV2
j_call: TRBJ2-7
clone_size: NA
d_call: NA
cdr3_aa: CASKGGAETYEQYF
cdr3_nt: TGTGCCAGCAAGGGCGGGGCAGAAACCTACGAGCAGTACTTC

v_call: TRBV4-2
j_call: TRBJ1-4
clone_size: NA
d_call: NA
cdr3_aa: CASSQDSPGKLFF
cdr3_nt: TGTGCCAGCAGCCAAGATTCACCCGGAAAACTGTTTTTT

v_call: TRBV30
j_call: TRBJ2-5
clone_size: NA
d_call: TRBD1
cdr3_aa: CACSSGQGIQETQYF
cdr3_nt: TGTGCCTGCTCGAGCGGACAGGGGATCCAAGAGACCCAGTACTTC

v_call: TRBV15
j_call: TRBJ1-2
clone_size: NA
d_call: NA
cdr3_aa: CATSRVEGLYGYTF
cdr3_nt: TGTGCCACCAGCAGAGTGGAGGGGCTATATGGCTACACCTTC

v_call: TRBV18
j_call: TRBJ2-3
clone_size: NA
d_call: NA
cdr3_aa: CASSPAGAGWDTQYF
cdr3_nt: TGTGCCAGCTCACCAGCGGGCGCCGGCTGGGATACGCAGTATTTT

v_call: TRBV19
j_call: TRBJ1-5
clone_size: NA
d_call: NA
cdr3_aa: CASRKSETRANQPQHF
cdr3_nt: TGTGCCAGTAGGAAGAGCGAAACCAGGGCCAATCAGCCCCAGCATTTT

v_call: TRBV7-9
j_call: TRBJ1-2
clone_size: NA
d_call: NA
cdr3_aa: CASSPQTGSNYGYTF
cdr3_nt: TGTGCCAGCAGCCCACAAACGGGATCTAACTATGGCTACACCTTC

v_call: TRBV28
j_call: TRBJ2-3
clone_size: once
d_call: NA
cdr3_aa: CASSAGIDTQYF
cdr3_nt: TGTGCCAGCAGCGCGGGAATAGATACGCAGTATTTT

v_call: TRBV19
j_call: TRBJ2-1
clone_size: NA
d_call: TRBD2
cdr3_aa: CATQGLAGGQEQFF
cdr3_nt: TGTGCCACCCAGGGACTAGCGGGGGGGCAGGAGCAGTTCTTC

v_call: TRBV5-3
j_call: TRBJ2-2
clone_size: NA
d_call: TRBD2
cdr3_aa: CADGRTGELFF
cdr3_nt: TGTGCCGACGGGAGGACCGGGGAGCTGTTTTTT

v_call: TRBV7-3
j_call: TRBJ2-1
clone_size: NA
d_call: TRBD2
cdr3_aa: CASSSGSTGTSGSYNEQFF
cdr3_nt: TGTGCCAGCAGCTCTGGGTCCACCGGGACTAGCGGGAGCTACAATGAGCAGTTCTTC

v_call: TRBV10-3
j_call: TRBJ1-1
clone_size: NA
d_call: NA
cdr3_aa: CAVRIQGFTEAFF
cdr3_nt: TGTGCCGTACGGATACAGGGTTTCACTGAAGCTTTCTTT

v_call: TRBV11-2
j_call: TRBJ2-7
clone_size: NA
d_call: TRBD2
cdr3_aa: CASSEPTGLDRYEQYF
cdr3_nt: TGTGCCAGCAGCGAACCCACGGGACTAGATAGGTACGAGCAGTACTTC

v_call: TRBV5-1
j_call: TRBJ2-7
clone_size: NA
d_call: TRBD2
cdr3_aa: CASSLALAGGGASYEQYF
cdr3_nt: TGCGCCAGCAGCTTGGCGCTAGCGGGGGGCGGCGCATCCTACGAGCAGTACTTC

v_call: TRBV20-1
j_call: TRBJ2-7
clone_size: few
d_call: NA
cdr3_aa: CSAQTRDKSCF
cdr3_nt: TGCAGTGCCCAGACAAGGGACAAGTCGTGCTTC

v_call: TRBV9
j_call: TRBJ2-5
clone_size: NA
d_call: TRBD2
cdr3_aa: CASSATGLAGEPETQYF
cdr3_nt: TGTGCCAGCAGCGCCACCGGACTAGCGGGGGAACCGGAGACCCAGTACTTC

v_call: TRBV30
j_call: TRBJ1-4
clone_size: NA
d_call: NA
cdr3_aa: CAWSPWTGKGEKLFF
cdr3_nt: TGTGCCTGGAGCCCTTGGACGGGAAAAGGGGAAAAACTGTTTTTT

v_call: TRBV9
j_call: TRBJ2-3
clone_size: once
d_call: TRBD1
cdr3_aa: CASSSRGGQVTDTQYF
cdr3_nt: TGTGCCAGCAGCTCTAGAGGGGGACAGGTCACAGATACGCAGTATTTT

v_call: TRBV7-2
j_call: TRBJ2-1
clone_size: NA
d_call: TRBD2
cdr3_aa: CASSLDISGVDEQFF
cdr3_nt: TGTGCCAGCAGCTTAGATATTAGCGGGGTGGATGAGCAGTTCTTC

v_call: TRBV28
j_call: TRBJ1-2
clone_size: once
d_call: TRBD1
cdr3_aa: CASTLPGDRGYINSYGYTF
cdr3_nt: TGTGCCAGCACCCTCCCCGGGGACAGGGGATACATTAACTCCTATGGCTACACCTTC

v_call: TRBV15
j_call: TRBJ2-7
clone_size: NA
d_call: TRBD1
cdr3_aa: CATSRDYDRVAYEQYF
cdr3_nt: TGTGCCACCAGCAGAGATTACGACAGGGTCGCCTACGAGCAGTACTTC

v_call: TRBV27
j_call: TRBJ2-7
clone_size: NA
d_call: TRBD2
cdr3_aa: CASSLTGTSGTYEQYF
cdr3_nt: TGTGCCAGCAGTCTCACCGGGACTAGCGGTACCTACGAGCAGTACTTC

v_call: TRBV23-1
j_call: TRBJ2-7
clone_size: NA
d_call: TRBD2
cdr3_aa: CASSQSNEVRGGHEQYF
cdr3_nt: TGCGCCAGCAGTCAATCCAACGAGGTGCGGGGGGGCCACGAGCAGTACTTC

v_call: TRBV7-2
j_call: TRBJ2-4
clone_size: NA
d_call: NA
cdr3_aa: CASSLAGRTKNIQYF
cdr3_nt: TGTGCCAGCAGCTTAGCGGGGCGGACCAAAAACATTCAGTACTTC

v_call: TRBV6-5
j_call: TRBJ2-5
clone_size: NA
d_call: NA
cdr3_aa: CASSTGPKETQYF
cdr3_nt: TGTGCCAGCAGTACAGGTCCTAAAGAGACCCAGTACTTC

v_call: TRBV7-2
j_call: TRBJ2-1
clone_size: NA
d_call: TRBD2
cdr3_aa: CASSLGAPGGAPREQFF
cdr3_nt: TGTGCCAGCAGCTTAGGGGCCCCCGGGGGGGCCCCCCGTGAGCAGTTCTTC

v_call: TRBV9
j_call: TRBJ2-1
clone_size: NA
d_call: TRBD1
cdr3_aa: CASSVDGQGGNEQFF
cdr3_nt: TGTGCCAGCAGCGTAGATGGACAGGGGGGGAATGAGCAGTTCTTC

v_call: TRBV2
j_call: TRBJ2-3
clone_size: NA
d_call: TRBD2
cdr3_aa: CASGLAGGTDTQYF
cdr3_nt: TGTGCCAGCGGACTAGCGGGGGGCACAGATACGCAGTATTTT

v_call: TRBV30
j_call: TRBJ2-3
clone_size: NA
d_call: TRBD2
cdr3_aa: CAWSNSGGASDTQYF
cdr3_nt: TGTGCCTGGAGCAATAGCGGGGGGGCCTCAGATACGCAGTATTTT

v_call: TRBV6-1
j_call: TRBJ1-5
clone_size: NA
d_call: NA
cdr3_aa: CASSPRGDQPQHF
cdr3_nt: TGTGCCAGCAGCCCCAGGGGAGATCAGCCCCAGCATTTT